The T cell receptor (beta chain) described here comes from a study of T cell repertoires in cytomegalovirus infection. Background on the study: Selected CMV epitopes included recently identified HLA-C-restricted ones as well as well-studied HLA-B-restricted ones. Public signatures in TCR beta pointed to CMV infection and matching HLA type.

Details on this clonotype: Its specificity is not known. A much larger clone sits a single nucleotide away, making a read error possible.

The study's findings and limits: HLA-C-restricted CMV clonotypes gave the most frequent clonotype in two of eight donors. Frequencies of public TCR beta families were cumulated, and this identified carriers of CMV plus the relevant HLA.

TCRdb reprocessed the reads via MiXCR and lists one record per CDR3 protein. The table shows about 830,000 distinct CDR3 sequences, with about 33% occurring only once. The CDR3 has 16 residues. The germline CDR1 and CDR2 sequences are SEHNR and FQNEAQ (reference sequence). Here the sequenced sample was cultured CD8+ T cells from PBMCs, taken from culture after CMV antigen stimulation. V gene TRBV7-9 combines with J gene TRBJ2-1, with 11 bases matching TRBD2. The TCR sequence derives from a human donor in good health (CMV status not recorded). Some clones in this sample may be carry-over from other donors' samples. The CDR3: CANSLGLAAPYNEQFF. CDR3 bases: TGTGCCAACAGCCTGGGACTAGCGGCCCCCTACAATGAGCAGTTCTTC.